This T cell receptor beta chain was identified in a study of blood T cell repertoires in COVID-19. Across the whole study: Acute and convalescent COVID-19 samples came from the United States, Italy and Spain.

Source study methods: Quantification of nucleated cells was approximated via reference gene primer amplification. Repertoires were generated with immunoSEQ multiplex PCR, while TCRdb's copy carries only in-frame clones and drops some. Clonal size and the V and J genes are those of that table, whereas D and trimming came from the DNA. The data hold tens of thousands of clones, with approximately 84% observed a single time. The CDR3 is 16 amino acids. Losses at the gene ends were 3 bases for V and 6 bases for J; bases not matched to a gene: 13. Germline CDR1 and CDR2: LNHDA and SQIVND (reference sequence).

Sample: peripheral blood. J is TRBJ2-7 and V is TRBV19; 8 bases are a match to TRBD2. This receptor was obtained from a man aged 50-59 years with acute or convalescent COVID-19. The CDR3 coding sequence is TGTGCCAGTAGTATTGGGGGCGAGCGGGGGCGAAGCGAGCAGTACTTC. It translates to CASSIGGERGRSEQYF.